The source of this T cell receptor beta chain is a study of early T cells in non-severe SARS-CoV-2 infection. Each single cDNA molecule received a unique molecular identifier. From the 5' RACE reads, TCRdb called clonotypes with MiXCR, one entry per CDR3 protein. This table has about 50,000 distinct CDR3 sequences, around 10% appearing once. Study-level results: VDJdb matching, biased toward anti-spike CD8 responses, missed private and CD4 specificities.

In germline, CDR1 is SEHNR, CDR2 FQNEAQ (reference sequence). This CDR3 has 15 residues. With 4 bases clipped from V and 0 bases from J, the junction kept 4 bases outside the gene matches. Notes on this clonotype: Its antigen is undetermined.

The material sequenced was whole blood, taken at baseline. This sequence was found in an adult who was a healthcare worker with PCR-confirmed SARS-CoV-2 infection or an uninfected control (not recorded which). The V gene is TRBV7-9, the J gene TRBJ2-3; 7 positions match TRBD1. This CDR3 is CASSSDRASTDTQYF. The CDR3 bases are TGTGCCAGCAGCTCTGACAGGGCTAGCACAGATACGCAGTATTTT.